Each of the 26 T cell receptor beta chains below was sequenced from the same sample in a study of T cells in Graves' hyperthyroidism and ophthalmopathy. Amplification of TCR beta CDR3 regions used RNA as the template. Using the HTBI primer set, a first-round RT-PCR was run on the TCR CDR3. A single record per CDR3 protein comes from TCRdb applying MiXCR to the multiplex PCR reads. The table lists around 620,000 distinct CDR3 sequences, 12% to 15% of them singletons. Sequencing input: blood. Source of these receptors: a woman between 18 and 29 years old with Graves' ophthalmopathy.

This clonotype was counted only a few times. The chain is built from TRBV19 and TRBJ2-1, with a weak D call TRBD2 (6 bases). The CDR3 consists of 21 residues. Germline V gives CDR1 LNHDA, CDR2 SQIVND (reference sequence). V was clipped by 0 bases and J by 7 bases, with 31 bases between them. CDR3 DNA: TGTGCCAGTAGTATAGATCTTTTCGGCCGGGTGGGGACCCCGGGGAGGAATGAGCAGTTCTTC. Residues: CASSIDLFGRVGTPGRNEQFF.

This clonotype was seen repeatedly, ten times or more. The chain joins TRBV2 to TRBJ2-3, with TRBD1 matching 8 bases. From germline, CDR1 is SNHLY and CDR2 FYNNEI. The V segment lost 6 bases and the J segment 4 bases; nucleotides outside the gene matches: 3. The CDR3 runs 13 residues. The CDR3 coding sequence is TGTGCCAGCAGCGCACAGGGGGCAGATACGCAGTATTTT. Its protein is CASSAQGADTQYF.

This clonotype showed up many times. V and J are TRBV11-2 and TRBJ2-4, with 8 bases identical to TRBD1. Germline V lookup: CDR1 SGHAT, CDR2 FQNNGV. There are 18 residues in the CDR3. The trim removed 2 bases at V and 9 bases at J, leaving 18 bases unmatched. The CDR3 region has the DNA TGTGCCAGCAGCTTAAGTCGACGGGACAGGCGGCAAGAGGTCATTCAGTACTTC. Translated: CASSLSRRDRRQEVIQYF.

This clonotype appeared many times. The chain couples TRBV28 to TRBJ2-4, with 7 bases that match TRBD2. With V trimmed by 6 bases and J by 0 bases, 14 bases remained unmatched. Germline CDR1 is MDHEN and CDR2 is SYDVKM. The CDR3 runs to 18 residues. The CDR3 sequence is CASSRLAAISLAKNIQYF. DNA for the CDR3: TGTGCCAGCAGCAGGCTAGCGGCGATTAGCCTAGCCAAAAACATTCAGTACTTC.

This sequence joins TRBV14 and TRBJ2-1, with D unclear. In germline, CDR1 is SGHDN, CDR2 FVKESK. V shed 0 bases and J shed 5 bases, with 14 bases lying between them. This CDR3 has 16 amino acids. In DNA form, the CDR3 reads TGTGCCAGCAGCCAAGATGCGGCGACTGTCGACAATGAGCAGTTCTTC. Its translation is CASSQDAATVDNEQFF.

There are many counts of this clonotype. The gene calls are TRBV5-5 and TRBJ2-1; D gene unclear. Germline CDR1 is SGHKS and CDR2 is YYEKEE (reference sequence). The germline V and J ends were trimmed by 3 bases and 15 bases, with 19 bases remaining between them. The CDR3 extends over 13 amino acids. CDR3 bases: TGTGCCAGCAGCTCGGTGGACGCGAATAGTGGGTTCTTC. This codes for CASSSVDANSGFF.

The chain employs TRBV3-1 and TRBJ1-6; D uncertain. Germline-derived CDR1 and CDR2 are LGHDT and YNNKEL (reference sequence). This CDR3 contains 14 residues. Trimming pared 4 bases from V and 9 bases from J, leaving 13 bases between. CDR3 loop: CASSPLGEGSPLHF. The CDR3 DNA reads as TGTGCCAGCAGCCCCCTTGGGGAGGGTTCACCCCTCCACTTT.

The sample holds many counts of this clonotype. CDR3 region: CASSLGPPQTYEQYF. The CDR3 DNA reads TGTGCCAGCAGCTTAGGTCCCCCTCAGACTTACGAGCAGTACTTC. The chain uses TRBV7-9 and TRBJ2-7; D gene unclear. Between the trimmed V and J ends, which lost 1 base and 4 bases, there was a span of 14 bases. CDR1 and CDR2 from the germline V gene are SEHNR and FQNEAQ (reference sequence). The CDR3 spans 15 residues.

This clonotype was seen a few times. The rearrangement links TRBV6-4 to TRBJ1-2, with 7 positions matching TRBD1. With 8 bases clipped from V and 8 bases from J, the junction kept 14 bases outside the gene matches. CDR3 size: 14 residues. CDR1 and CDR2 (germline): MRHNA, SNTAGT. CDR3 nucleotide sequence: TGTGCCAGCGAAAATCGACAGGGACGGTACGGCTACACCTTC. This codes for CASENRQGRYGYTF.

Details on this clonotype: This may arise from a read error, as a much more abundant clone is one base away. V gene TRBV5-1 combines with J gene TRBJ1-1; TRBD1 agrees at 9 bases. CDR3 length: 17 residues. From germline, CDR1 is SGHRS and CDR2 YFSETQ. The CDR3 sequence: CACSLSVGQGGDTEAFF. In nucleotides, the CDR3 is TGCGCCTGCAGCTTGTCCGTGGGACAGGGTGGGGACACTGAAGCTTTCTTT.

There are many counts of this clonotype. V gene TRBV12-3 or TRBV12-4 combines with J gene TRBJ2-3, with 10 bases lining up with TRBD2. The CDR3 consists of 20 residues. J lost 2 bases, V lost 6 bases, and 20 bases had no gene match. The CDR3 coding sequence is TGTGCCAGCAGCTCCCGTTGGCTAGCGGGAGTTTTAAGGGACACAGATACGCAGTATTTT. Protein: CASSSRWLAGVLRDTDTQYF.

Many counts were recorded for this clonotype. CDR3 nucleotide sequence: TGTGCCAGCAGCCAAGGGGTGAACACTGAAGCTTTCTTT. Encoded protein: CASSQGVNTEAFF. The genes are TRBV3-1 and TRBJ1-1; D gene uncertain. Trimming took 1 base from V and 0 from J, leaving 3 bases between them. This CDR3 is built from 13 residues. CDR1 and CDR2 (germline): LGHDT, YNNKEL (reference sequence).

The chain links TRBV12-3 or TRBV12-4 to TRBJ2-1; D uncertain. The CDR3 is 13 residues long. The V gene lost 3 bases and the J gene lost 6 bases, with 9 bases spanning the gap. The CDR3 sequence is CASSFVVGNEQFF. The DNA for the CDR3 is TGTGCCAGCAGTTTCGTCGTAGGCAATGAGCAGTTCTTC.

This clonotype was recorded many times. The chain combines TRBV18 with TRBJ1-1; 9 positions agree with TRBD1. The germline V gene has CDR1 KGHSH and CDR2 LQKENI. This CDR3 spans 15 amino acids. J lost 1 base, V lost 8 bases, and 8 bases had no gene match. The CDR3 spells CASQRQGVSNTEAFF. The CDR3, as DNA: TGTGCCAGCCAACGACAGGGGGTATCGAACACTGAAGCTTTCTTT.

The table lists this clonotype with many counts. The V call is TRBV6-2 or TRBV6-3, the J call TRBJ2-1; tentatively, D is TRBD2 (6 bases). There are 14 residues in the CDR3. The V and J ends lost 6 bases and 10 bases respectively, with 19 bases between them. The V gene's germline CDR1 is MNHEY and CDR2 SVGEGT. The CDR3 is CASSPGPRLGEQFF. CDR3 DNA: TGTGCCAGCAGCCCAGGACCTCGACTAGGAGAGCAGTTCTTC.

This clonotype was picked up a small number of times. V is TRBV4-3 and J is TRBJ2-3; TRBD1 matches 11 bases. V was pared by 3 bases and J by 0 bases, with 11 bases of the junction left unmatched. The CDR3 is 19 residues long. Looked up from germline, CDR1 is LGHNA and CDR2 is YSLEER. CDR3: CASSHALFGTGGSTDTQYF. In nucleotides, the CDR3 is TGCGCCAGCAGCCACGCCTTGTTTGGGACAGGGGGTAGCACAGATACGCAGTATTTT.

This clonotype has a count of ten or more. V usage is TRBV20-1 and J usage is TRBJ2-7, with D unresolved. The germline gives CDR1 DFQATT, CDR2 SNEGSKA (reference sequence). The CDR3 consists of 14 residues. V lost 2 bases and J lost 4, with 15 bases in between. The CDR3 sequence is CSARRRSQFYEQYF. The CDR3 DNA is TGCAGTGCTAGAAGACGGAGTCAATTTTACGAGCAGTACTTC.

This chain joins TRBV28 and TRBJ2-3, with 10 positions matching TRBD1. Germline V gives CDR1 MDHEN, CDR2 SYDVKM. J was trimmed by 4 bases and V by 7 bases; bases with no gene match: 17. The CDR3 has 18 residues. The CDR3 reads CASISTRDRGLYADTQYF. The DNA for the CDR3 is TGTGCCAGCATCTCTACGCGGGACAGGGGCCTATACGCAGATACGCAGTATTTT.

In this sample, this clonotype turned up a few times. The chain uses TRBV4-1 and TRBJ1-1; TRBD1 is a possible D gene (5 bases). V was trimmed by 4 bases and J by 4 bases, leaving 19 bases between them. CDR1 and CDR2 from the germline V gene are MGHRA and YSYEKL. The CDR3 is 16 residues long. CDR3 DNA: TGCGCCAGCAGCCGAACGTCCGGGGGAGGAGGCACTGAAGCTTTCTTT. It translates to CASSRTSGGGGTEAFF.

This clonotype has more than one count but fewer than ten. This chain's CDR3 is CASSLDPGTGGYTF. The CDR3 coding sequence is TGCGCCAGCAGCTTGGACCCCGGGACCGGGGGCTACACCTTC. The chain recombines TRBV5-1 with TRBJ1-2, with D possibly being TRBD1 (5 bases). From germline, CDR1 is SGHRS and CDR2 YFSETQ. V gave up 0 bases and J gave up 8 bases, with 14 bases separating them. This CDR3 region has 14 residues.

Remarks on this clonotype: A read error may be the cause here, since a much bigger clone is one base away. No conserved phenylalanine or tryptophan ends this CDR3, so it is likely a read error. The chain's CDR3 is CASTRGAGYSNQPQHS. The CDR3 nucleotides read TGTGCCAGCACTCGGGGGGCAGGTTATAGCAATCAGCCCCAGCATTCT. V and J are TRBV2 and TRBJ1-5; D may be TRBD1 (6 bases). The CDR3 consists of 16 residues. Per germline, CDR1 SNHLY and CDR2 FYNNEI. V was clipped by 7 bases and J by 0 bases, with 16 bases between them.

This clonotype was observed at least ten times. Written as DNA, the CDR3 is TGTGCCACCAGCAGAGGTCTAGCGGGACAGACCTACGAGCAGTACTTC. It encodes CATSRGLAGQTYEQYF. The chain couples TRBV15 to TRBJ2-7; 9 nucleotides line up with TRBD2. Trimming removed 1 base from V and 2 bases from J; junction bases left unmatched: 6. Germline V gene sequence: CDR1 LNHNV, CDR2 YYDKDF (reference sequence). The CDR3 sequence is 16 residues long.

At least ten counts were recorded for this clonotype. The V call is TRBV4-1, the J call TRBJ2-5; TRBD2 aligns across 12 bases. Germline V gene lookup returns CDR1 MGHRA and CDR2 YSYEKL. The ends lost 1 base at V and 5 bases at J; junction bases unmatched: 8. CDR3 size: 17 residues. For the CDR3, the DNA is TGCGCCAGCAGCCAAGTCCCTTCTAGCGGGAGGGTTGAGACCCAGTACTTC. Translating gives CASSQVPSSGRVETQYF.

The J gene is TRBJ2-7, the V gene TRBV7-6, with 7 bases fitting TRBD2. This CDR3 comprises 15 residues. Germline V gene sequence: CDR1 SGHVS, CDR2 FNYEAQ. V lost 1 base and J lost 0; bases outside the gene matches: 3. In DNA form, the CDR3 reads TGTGCCAGCAGCTTAGAGCGGGATAGCTCCTACGAGCAGTACTTC. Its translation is CASSLERDSSYEQYF.

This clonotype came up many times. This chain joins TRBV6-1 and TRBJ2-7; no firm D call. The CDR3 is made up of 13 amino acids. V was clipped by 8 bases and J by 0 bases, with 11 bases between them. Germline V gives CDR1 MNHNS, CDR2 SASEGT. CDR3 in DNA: TGTGCCAGCGCGAGACGGAACTCCTACGAGCAGTACTTC. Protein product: CASARRNSYEQYF.

CDR3 in DNA: TGTGCCAGCAGCTGGACACCCGGGGAGGGGAGCAATCAGCCCCAGCATTTT. It encodes CASSWTPGEGSNQPQHF. The chain has TRBV28 and TRBJ1-5; a possible D gene is TRBD1 (5 bases). There are 17 residues in the CDR3. Germline lookup yields CDR1 MDHEN and CDR2 SYDVKM. The V end was cut by 6 bases, the J end by 1 base, with 19 bases between.